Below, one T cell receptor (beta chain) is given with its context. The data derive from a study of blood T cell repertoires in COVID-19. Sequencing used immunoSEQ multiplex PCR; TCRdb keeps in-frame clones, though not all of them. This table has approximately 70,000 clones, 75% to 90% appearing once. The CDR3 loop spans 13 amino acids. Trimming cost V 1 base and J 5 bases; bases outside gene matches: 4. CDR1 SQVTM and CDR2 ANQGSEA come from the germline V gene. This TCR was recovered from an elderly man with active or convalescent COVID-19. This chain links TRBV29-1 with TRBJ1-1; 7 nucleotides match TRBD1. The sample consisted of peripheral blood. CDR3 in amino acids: CSVEGQGVTEAFF. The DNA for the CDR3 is TGCAGCGTTGAAGGTCAGGGGGTGACTGAAGCTTTCTTT.